Below, 23 T cell receptor beta chains from the same sample are listed, as sequenced in a study of cytomegalovirus exposure and HLA in healthy donors. A multiplex PCR was run with 60 Vbeta primers and 13 Jbeta primers. Measured with immunoSEQ multiplex PCR; TCRdb has only the in-frame clones, and not every one. The profile shows about 170,000 clones, more than 75% of them singletons. Sequenced material: PBMCs. The receptors here all came from a girl aged 2 to 9 in good health and CMV-seropositive.

This clone showed up just once. This chain connects TRBV5-1 to TRBJ1-2, with 8 bases that match TRBD1. V lost 4 bases and J lost 4; bases outside the gene matches: 3. Germline V CDR1 and CDR2: SGHRS, YFSETQ. The CDR3 covers 13 residues. The CDR3, as DNA: TGCGCCAGCAGCGGGGACAGGATCTATGGCTACACCTTC. Residues: CASSGDRIYGYTF.

This clone was recorded once. V usage is TRBV30 and J usage is TRBJ1-4; a weak D match, TRBD1 (6 bases). The V gene's germline CDR1 is GTSNPN and CDR2 SVGIG (reference sequence). The CDR3 runs 15 residues. V gave up 3 bases and J gave up 8 bases, with 19 bases separating them. CDR3 DNA sequence: TGTGCCTGGAGCGCTCAAGGGACATACGGGGAAAAACTGTTTTTT. Protein: CAWSAQGTYGEKLFF.

The rearrangement uses TRBV7-2 and TRBJ1-2, with TRBD1 matching over 8 bases. Germline CDR1 SGHTA, CDR2 FQGNSA. The CDR3 extends over 17 amino acids. V lost 1 base to trimming and J lost 8 bases; unmatched junction nucleotides: 15. CDR3 loop: CASSLDPGTGTSRGYTF. The CDR3 nucleotides are TGTGCCAGCAGCTTAGATCCAGGGACAGGAACCTCGCGGGGCTACACCTTC.

The chain recombines TRBV6-1 with TRBJ1-4; D uncertain. Trimming pared 6 bases from V and 7 bases from J, leaving 18 bases between. Per germline, CDR1 MNHNS and CDR2 SASEGT. This CDR3 contains 15 residues. CDR3 in DNA: TGTGCCAGCAGGATTCGGGCAGCGGGCACTGAAAAACTGTTTTTT. It yields the protein CASRIRAAGTEKLFF.

V gene TRBV10-3 combines with J gene TRBJ2-1; D is ambiguous. V shed 6 bases and J shed 0 bases, with 15 bases lying between them. CDR3 length: 16 residues. The germline V gene encodes CDR1 ENHRY and CDR2 SYGVKD. In DNA form, the CDR3 reads TGTGCCATCAGCTCCTCAGGCTCGAGCTCCTACAATGAGCAGTTCTTC. Translating it yields CAISSSGSSSYNEQFF.

Notes on this clone: One end of the junction does not line up with germline, which may come from a read error. The V call is TRBV4-1, the J call TRBJ1-2; D is perhaps TRBD1 (6 bases). The CDR3 has 16 residues. Germline V gives CDR1 MGHRA, CDR2 YSYEKL. Written as DNA, the CDR3 is TGCGCCAGCAGCCATGGGGGCCCCTTCCGTTTGGACGCGCAAAACTTC. Amino acids: CASSHGGPFRLDAQNF.

This clone qualifies as large (0.1 to 1%). The rearrangement links TRBV5-6 to TRBJ1-5, with TRBD1 matching over 7 bases. CDR3 length equals 15 residues. From germline, CDR1 is SGHDT and CDR2 YYEEEE. Losses at the gene ends were 0 bases for V and 4 bases for J; bases not matched to a gene: 4. Here the CDR3 reads CASSLGPTGNQPQHF. The CDR3 nucleotides read TGTGCCAGCAGCTTGGGCCCGACAGGGAATCAGCCCCAGCATTTT.

The V gene is TRBV30, the J gene TRBJ2-3; D ambiguous. CDR3 size: 9 residues. Germline CDR1 reads GTSNPN; CDR2 reads SVGIG (reference sequence). V lost 0 bases to trimming and J lost 14 bases, with 6 bases between them. The CDR3 sequence: CAWSVQWYF. CDR3 nucleotides: TGTGCCTGGAGTGTACAGTGGTATTTT.

CDR3 region: CASSLASPAGLVIGNTIYF. In DNA form, the CDR3 reads TGTGCCAGCAGCTTGGCTTCGCCAGCTGGGCTTGTAATTGGAAACACCATATATTTT. This chain connects TRBV5-6 to TRBJ1-3; D is ambiguous. The length of the CDR3 is 19 residues. Germline V gives CDR1 SGHDT, CDR2 YYEEEE. Trimming removed 0 bases from V and 3 bases from J, with 22 bases in between.

The V gene is TRBV9, the J gene TRBJ2-1; tentative D call: TRBD2 (6 bases). This CDR3 contains 14 residues. V was clipped by 4 bases and J by 3 bases, with 11 bases between them. The V gene's germline CDR1 is SGDLS and CDR2 YYNGEE. The CDR3: CASSMSGYYNEQFF. The CDR3, as DNA: TGTGCCAGCAGCATGAGCGGGTACTACAATGAGCAGTTCTTC.

The chain joins TRBV5-6 to TRBJ2-3; 7 bases match TRBD2. The germline V gene encodes CDR1 SGHDT and CDR2 YYEEEE. This CDR3 is built from 15 residues. Losses at the gene ends were 1 base for V and 4 bases for J; bases not matched to a gene: 6. The CDR3: CASSLFQREADTQYF. CDR3 in DNA: TGTGCCAGCAGCTTGTTCCAGCGGGAAGCAGATACGCAGTATTTT.

In this sample, this clone turned up a few times. The chain combines TRBV7-8 with TRBJ2-5; 9 positions agree with TRBD2. The V segment lost 5 bases and the J segment 5 bases; nucleotides outside the gene matches: 9. The CDR3 contains 15 residues. Germline CDR1 is SGHVS and CDR2 is FQNEAQ. CDR3 DNA sequence: TGTGCCAGCAGCCCCCCGAGCGGGAGGAGTGAGACCCAGTACTTC. Its translation: CASSPPSGRSETQYF.

The chain is built from TRBV6-5 and TRBJ2-7; D is possibly TRBD2 (5 bases). Germline assignment: CDR1 MNHEY and CDR2 SVGAGI. This CDR3 is built from 11 residues. Trimming shortened V by 2 bases and J by 9 bases, and 8 bases separated the two germline ends. The CDR3 region has the DNA TGTGCCAGCAGTTACGAGGGAAGGCAGTACTTC. Translated, it gives CASSYEGRQYF.

The rearrangement joins TRBV5-1 to TRBJ2-7; TRBD1 matches at 8 bases. The germline V gene encodes CDR1 SGHRS and CDR2 YFSETQ. CDR3 length: 13 amino acids. V gave up 5 bases and J gave up 4 bases; unmatched junction bases: 5. The CDR3 DNA is TGCGCCAGCAGATTTGACAGGGGATACGAGCAGTACTTC. It is translated as CASRFDRGYEQYF.

The chain combines TRBV5-1 with TRBJ2-5, with D perhaps matching TRBD1 (7 bases). The CDR3 has 17 amino acids. CDR1 is SGHRS and CDR2 is YFSETQ in the germline V gene. Trimming left V 3 bases short and J 2 bases short, with 20 bases between. This chain's CDR3 is CASSSRWGAGGQETQYF. The DNA of the CDR3 is TGCGCCAGCAGCTCCAGGTGGGGGGCAGGGGGACAAGAGACCCAGTACTTC.

The chain uses TRBV7-9 and TRBJ2-7; D unclear. Germline-derived CDR1 and CDR2 are SEHNR and FQNEAQ (reference sequence). The CDR3 loop spans 13 amino acids. V was shortened by 2 bases and J by 5 bases, with 10 bases between the two germline ends. CDR3 in amino acids: CASSLLTRDEQYF. Here the CDR3 DNA reads TGTGCCAGCAGCTTACTAACCCGCGACGAGCAGTACTTC.

This chain links TRBV5-1 with TRBJ2-1; 9 bases align to TRBD2. V lost 3 bases and J lost 3; bases outside the gene matches: 16. CDR1 SGHRS and CDR2 YFSETQ come from the germline V gene. This CDR3 comprises 19 residues. This CDR3 is CASSSNDLGLADFYNEQFF. The CDR3 nucleotides read TGCGCCAGCAGCTCTAATGACCTGGGACTAGCCGATTTCTACAATGAGCAGTTCTTC. Full variable domain (outside the CDR3, taken from reference TRBV5-1 and TRBJ2-1): KAGVTQTPRYLIKTRGQQVTLSCSPISGHRSVSWYQQTPGQGLQFLFEYFSETQRNKGNFPGRFSGRQFSNSRSEMNVSTLELGDSALYLCASSSNDLGLADFYNEQFFGPGTRLTVL.

This clone was detected a few times. The chain has TRBV6-1 and TRBJ2-1; 8 nucleotides align to TRBD1. The V segment lost 5 bases and the J segment 4 bases; nucleotides outside the gene matches: 1. Germline V CDR1 and CDR2: MNHNS, SASEGT. The CDR3 spans 13 residues. The DNA of the CDR3 is TGTGCCAGCAGTTGGGACAGGTACAATGAGCAGTTCTTC. Its translation is CASSWDRYNEQFF.

This clone was detected only a few times. The chain links TRBV27 to TRBJ2-2; D gene unclear. This CDR3 contains 13 residues. CDR1 and CDR2 from the germline V gene are MNHEY and SMNVEV (reference sequence). Trimming cost V 7 bases and J 5 bases, with 11 bases left between them. The CDR3 loop reads CASTRSGTGELFF. The CDR3 nucleotides read TGTGCCAGCACCCGCTCGGGTACCGGGGAGCTGTTTTTT.

The chain recombines TRBV30 with TRBJ1-5; 7 bases agree with TRBD1. Germline V gene data show CDR1 as GTSNPN and CDR2 as SVGIG (reference sequence). CDR3 length equals 14 residues. The junction had 9 bases not matched to a gene; V was cut back by 5 bases and J by 5 bases. The CDR3 reads CAWSLGTDYQPQHF. DNA for the CDR3: TGTGCCTGGTCACTCGGGACAGATTATCAGCCCCAGCATTTT.

This chain uses TRBV10-3 with TRBJ1-3; perhaps TRBD1 as D (6 bases). CDR3 size: 15 residues. V lost 10 bases and J lost 2, with 18 bases in between. Germline loops: CDR1 ENHRY, CDR2 SYGVKD. CDR3 sequence (DNA): TGTGCCAAAAGGACAGCCGACGCCCCTGGAAACACCATATATTTT. Translated, it gives CAKRTADAPGNTIYF.

The J gene is TRBJ2-2, the V gene TRBV9; D may be TRBD1 (5 bases). CDR1 is SGDLS and CDR2 is YYNGEE in the germline V gene. Deletions cut 0 bases from V and 4 bases from J, with 13 bases between. The CDR3 extends over 16 amino acids. CDR3 residues: CASSVEGSRRTGELFF. The CDR3 DNA is TGTGCCAGCAGCGTAGAGGGGTCCCGGCGCACCGGGGAGCTGTTTTTT.

The gene calls are TRBV18 and TRBJ2-7, with a tentative D call TRBD1 (6 bases). The CDR3 totals 14 residues. The V gene lost 2 bases and the J gene lost 4 bases, with 12 bases spanning the gap. The V gene's germline CDR1 is KGHSH and CDR2 LQKENI. CDR3 sequence (DNA): TGTGCCAGCTCACCAACTGACAGGCCGTACGAGCAGTACTTC. Translating it yields CASSPTDRPYEQYF.